This T cell receptor (beta chain) is from a study of cytomegalovirus exposure and HLA in healthy donors. The CDR3 spans 15 residues. Per germline, CDR1 SEHNR and CDR2 FQNEAQ (reference sequence). Comments on this clone: The junction departs from the called germline gene at one end, perhaps through a read error.

The PCR employed 60 Vbeta primers together with 13 Jbeta primers. Assay used: immunoSEQ multiplex PCR; TCRdb lists only in-frame clones, some missing. Of about 160,000 clones listed, 60% to 85% are singletons. The V gene is TRBV7-9, the J gene TRBJ1-4; TRBD1 aligns across 7 bases. The sequenced sample consisted of PBMCs. This clonotype was sampled from a man aged 45 to 65 in good health and CMV-seropositive. The CDR3 loop is CSSSPRGGGDEKLFF. DNA of the CDR3: TGTTCCAGCAGCCCTCGAGGAGGGGGCGACGAAAAACTGTTTTTT.